The sequence of this TCR beta chain was determined in a study of cytomegalovirus exposure and HLA in healthy donors (dated by TCRdb to the late 2010s). Broadly, across the study: A later analysis indicated that the 90 to 150 validation repertoires were generated on the platform also employed for the 600 to 750 repertoires of the first cohort. The study combined high-throughput TCR immunosequencing, statistical association of individual TCRs with disease status, and machine learning to predict cytomegalovirus infection status. Along with the approximately 700-subject first cohort, a separate validation cohort of over 90 different subjects was used. The study was designed to test whether signatures of past pathogen exposure could be identified by cataloging public T cell receptors. Overall study results and their limits: While some public TCRs were present in many individuals, most TCR sequences turned up only very rarely across donors. The validation cohort had no HLA typing available for a later analysis, so co-occurrence within that cohort was assessed over all 110 or so repertoires. The classifier was reported to diagnose cytomegalovirus status with high specificity and sensitivity in both the original and validation cohorts. According to the authors, the approach could potentially be generalized to other disease states and immunological phenotypes. A total of 150 or so TCR beta chains were listed by the study as associated with cytomegalovirus. A later analysis found that TCRs clustered in the first cohort also tended to co-occur in the roughly 120 validation repertoires, with just under 95% of cluster scores above 0. In vitro tests confirmed that three of the cytomegalovirus-associated TCR beta chains recognize cytomegalovirus antigens.

The sample holds one count of this clone. The clone's antigen remains unknown. No base quality information exists; no much larger clone differs at one position. Library preparation was by the immunoSEQ multiplex PCR assay. In the original analysis: To diagnose cytomegalovirus status from the catalog of TCR beta chain sequences, a statistical classification framework was built. As stored in TCRdb, this immuneACCESS dataset retains in-frame rearrangements with V and J assigned. A fraction of the clones does not appear; measured against another copy, unresolved V genes explain less than half of the discrepancy, and the remainder lacks a known reason. V and J calls and clone size are as listed in that table; D and trimming were resolved from the DNA. The sample includes about 160,000 clones, with approximately 87% observed a single time. The ten largest clones capture about 5.8% of the sample. The donors belonged to the validation cohort of around 130 subjects, which was separate from the roughly 670-subject first cohort.

According to the germline V gene, CDR1 reads SGDLS and CDR2 reads YYNGEE. V loses 0 bases, J loses 2 bases, and the germline ends lie 9 bases apart. Including cysteine and phenylalanine, the CDR3 has 14 amino acids. Kept here is only the CDR3 DNA, which spans 42 bases and is read in frame from base 1. The sample comprised PBMCs. The rearranged segments are TRBV9 and TRBJ2-7; the D segment cannot be called with confidence. This TCR derives from a young woman in good health and CMV-seronegative. The encoded CDR3 is CASSVGPIAYEQYF. The nucleotides are TGTGCCAGCAGCGTAGGGCCCATAGCCTACGAGCAGTACTTC.